One sample yielded the 31 T cell receptor beta chains listed below, sequenced in a study of CD8+ T cells in alopecia areata. The sequencing template was cDNA reverse transcribed from extracted RNA. The protocol was immunoSEQ multiplex PCR, while the TCRdb copy is restricted to in-frame clones and leaves out a portion. The sample contains approximately 29,000 clones, about 83% of which appear only once. The sample was NKG2D-low CD8+ T cells sorted from blood. All receptors come from a human donor with alopecia areata.

The V call is TRBV29-1, the J call TRBJ1-2; 8 bases align to TRBD1. V dropped 7 bases and J dropped 8; count of bases not matched to a gene: 21. CDR3 length: 16 residues. The germline V gene encodes CDR1 SQVTM and CDR2 ANQGSEA. The CDR3 spells CSAEGTGHRQYVGYTF. The DNA of the CDR3 is TGCAGCGCAGAGGGGACAGGACACCGCCAATATGTAGGCTACACCTTC.

The chain has TRBV5-1 and TRBJ2-7, with 11 positions matching TRBD1. Germline assignment: CDR1 SGHRS and CDR2 YFSETQ. J lost 4 bases, V lost 9 bases, and 9 bases had no gene match. CDR3 length: 14 amino acids. The DNA for the CDR3 is TGCGCCACCACGTGGGGACAGGGGGATTACGAGCAGTACTTC. It translates to CATTWGQGDYEQYF.

The chain joins TRBV30 to TRBJ1-1; D not resolved. This CDR3 region has 12 residues. The V and J ends lost 1 base and 5 bases respectively, with 8 bases between them. Germline values: CDR1 GTSNPN, CDR2 SVGIG (reference sequence). CDR3 protein: CAWSGTQTEAFF. CDR3 nucleotides: TGTGCCTGGAGTGGGACCCAGACTGAAGCTTTCTTT.

V gene TRBV29-1 combines with J gene TRBJ2-5, with D unresolved. V was shortened by 2 bases and J by 8 bases, with 12 bases between the two germline ends. The CDR3 contains 12 residues. In germline, CDR1 is SQVTM, CDR2 ANQGSEA. For the CDR3, the DNA is TGCAGCGTTGAATCCCATAATCCCACCCAGTACTTC. Its translation is CSVESHNPTQYF.

The chain employs TRBV7-9 and TRBJ1-1; 9 bases fit TRBD1. There are 17 residues in the CDR3. The germline V gene has CDR1 SEHNR and CDR2 FQNEAQ (reference sequence). V shed 1 base and J 0 bases; nucleotides not matched to a gene: 6. CDR3 DNA: TGTGCCAGCAGCTTAGAGGGACAGGGTTTAATGAACACTGAAGCTTTCTTT. Residues: CASSLEGQGLMNTEAFF.

J is TRBJ2-3 and V is TRBV20-1; D ambiguous. CDR1 and CDR2 from the germline V gene are DFQATT and SNEGSKA (reference sequence). The CDR3 has 11 amino acids. V was cut by 7 bases and J by 1 base, with 6 bases left in between. Here the CDR3 reads CSEVRTDTQYF. Here the CDR3 DNA reads TGCAGTGAAGTCCGCACAGATACGCAGTATTTT.

This clone has only a few counts. The CDR3 sequence is CASSQESASSYEQYF. Written as DNA, the CDR3 is TGTGCCAGCAGCCAAGAGTCGGCTAGCTCCTACGAGCAGTACTTC. The chain joins TRBV4-2 to TRBJ2-7, with D hard to call. Trimming cost V 0 bases and J 0 bases, with 9 bases left between them. This CDR3 region has 15 residues. Germline lookup yields CDR1 LGHNA and CDR2 YNFKEQ.

This clone was observed a handful of times. The chain links TRBV28 to TRBJ2-3; the match to TRBD2 covers 9 bases. CDR3 length: 15 residues. Germline CDR1 reads MDHEN; CDR2 reads SYDVKM. V trimming: 8 bases; J trimming: 4 bases; junction bases outside the gene matches: 10. CDR3 sequence reads: CASWALAGQADTQYF. Here the CDR3 DNA reads TGTGCCAGCTGGGCGCTAGCGGGACAAGCAGATACGCAGTATTTT.

The chain carries TRBV29-1 and TRBJ2-3, with D perhaps matching TRBD2 (6 bases). Germline-derived CDR1 and CDR2 are SQVTM and ANQGSEA. The CDR3 spans 15 residues. V was shortened by 0 bases and J by 2 bases, with 12 bases between the two germline ends. CDR3 bases: TGCAGCGTTGAAGACACCGGGACTCACACAGATACGCAGTATTTT. Its translation is CSVEDTGTHTDTQYF.

The gene calls are TRBV11-2 and TRBJ2-3; D gene unclear. Trimming removed 1 base at V and 1 base at J, with 12 bases between. The CDR3 has 16 amino acids. Germline V gives CDR1 SGHAT, CDR2 FQNNGV. CDR3 residues: CASSLGEGIGTDTQYF. DNA of the CDR3: TGTGCCAGCAGCTTAGGAGAAGGAATCGGCACAGATACGCAGTATTTT.

A single count supports this clone. A junction end diverges from the germline sequence, so it may reflect a read error. V gene TRBV6-4 combines with J gene TRBJ2-3, with unresolved D. CDR1 MRHNA and CDR2 SNTAGT come from the germline V gene. The CDR3 covers 15 residues. CDR3 nucleotide sequence: TGTGCCAGCAGTTACTCTGCCGATATCACAGATACGCAGTATTTT. The encoded protein is CASSYSADITDTQYF.

V is TRBV4-2 and J is TRBJ2-5; 8 bases map to TRBD2. With 1 base clipped from V and 1 base from J, the junction kept 2 bases outside the gene matches. Germline-derived CDR1 and CDR2 are LGHNA and YNFKEQ. The CDR3 covers 15 residues. The CDR3 sequence is CASSQAAGGQETQYF. CDR3 sequence (DNA): TGTGCCAGCAGCCAAGCTGCGGGGGGCCAAGAGACCCAGTACTTC.

This clone was recorded once. The gene calls are TRBV4-3 and TRBJ2-2; D may be TRBD1 (5 bases). V was trimmed by 1 base and J by 3 bases, leaving 9 bases between them. Looked up from germline, CDR1 is LGHNA and CDR2 is YSLEER. The CDR3 covers 15 residues. The CDR3 protein is CASSQVDSHTGELFF. For the CDR3, the DNA is TGCGCCAGCAGCCAAGTAGACAGCCACACCGGGGAGCTGTTTTTT.

The genes are TRBV27 and TRBJ2-7; D gene ambiguous. This CDR3 region has 14 residues. Trimming cost V 6 bases and J 3 bases, with 15 bases left between them. Germline CDR1 is MNHEY and CDR2 is SMNVEV (reference sequence). CDR3 sequence: CASRDLDGDYEQYF. CDR3 in DNA: TGTGCCAGCAGAGACCTGGACGGAGACTACGAGCAGTACTTC.

The rearrangement joins TRBV29-1 to TRBJ2-1; 8 nucleotides match TRBD2. CDR3 length: 15 residues. Germline trimming cut 2 bases from V and 2 bases from J; bases unmatched to any gene: 5. CDR1 SQVTM and CDR2 ANQGSEA come from the germline V gene. CDR3 protein: CSVELFSGAYNEQFF. DNA of the CDR3: TGCAGCGTTGAATTGTTTAGCGGGGCCTACAATGAGCAGTTCTTC.

V gene TRBV7-9 combines with J gene TRBJ2-7, with 7 bases matching TRBD2. The ends lost 3 bases at V and 3 bases at J; junction bases unmatched: 8. CDR1 is SEHNR and CDR2 is FQNEAQ in the germline V gene (reference sequence). This CDR3 comprises 15 residues. CDR3 loop: CASSFDLADLYEQYF. In nucleotides, the CDR3 is TGTGCCAGCAGCTTTGACCTAGCGGACCTCTACGAGCAGTACTTC. The whole variable domain, remainder taken from reference TRBV7-9 and TRBJ2-7, is DTGVSQNPRHKITKRGQNVTFRCDPISEHNRLYWYRQTLGQGPEFLTYFQNEAQLEKSRLLSDRFSAERPKGSFSTLEIQRTEQGDSAMYLCASSFDLADLYEQYFGPGTRLTVT.

This clone was recorded a few times. The chain is built from TRBV28 and TRBJ2-1, with 8 bases fitting TRBD1. The CDR3 runs to 15 residues. From germline, CDR1 is MDHEN and CDR2 SYDVKM. The V and J ends lost 8 bases and 9 bases, in that order; junction bases with no gene match: 15. The CDR3 reads CASLATGVWWAEQFF. The CDR3, as DNA: TGTGCCAGCCTTGCGACAGGGGTGTGGTGGGCTGAGCAGTTCTTC.

The gene calls are TRBV5-6 and TRBJ1-1; D ambiguous. The CDR3 is made up of 18 amino acids. The germline V and J ends were trimmed by 1 base and 0 bases, with 19 bases remaining between them. The germline V gene has CDR1 SGHDT and CDR2 YYEEEE. The CDR3 reads CASSLSSILASLNTEAFF. The CDR3 nucleotides read TGTGCCAGCAGCTTGAGTTCGATATTGGCGAGCTTGAACACTGAAGCTTTCTTT.

This clone was seen a single time. V usage is TRBV5-1 and J usage is TRBJ2-5; D not resolved. The CDR3 has 10 amino acids. V lost 4 bases to trimming and J lost 5 bases, with 3 bases between them. Germline CDR1 is SGHRS and CDR2 is YFSETQ. The CDR3 here is CASSGETQYF. CDR3 in DNA: TGCGCCAGCAGCGGTGAGACCCAGTACTTC.

This clone was seen only once. V usage is TRBV29-1 and J usage is TRBJ2-1, with D hard to call. Germline V CDR1 and CDR2: SQVTM, ANQGSEA. This CDR3 contains 10 residues. V lost 5 bases and J 6 bases, leaving 5 bases between the germline ends. In nucleotides, the CDR3 is TGCAGCGTTCTCGGCAATGAGCAGTTCTTC. It encodes CSVLGNEQFF.

This clone appeared a single time. The chain employs TRBV7-2 and TRBJ1-1, with D perhaps matching TRBD1 (6 bases). The germline V and J ends were trimmed by 8 bases and 7 bases, with 11 bases remaining between them. CDR1 SGHTA and CDR2 FQGNSA come from the germline V gene. The CDR3 totals 11 residues. The CDR3 loop reads CASLRQVEAFF. In DNA form, the CDR3 reads TGTGCCAGCCTCCGACAGGTTGAAGCTTTCTTT.

The V and J genes are TRBV7-9 and TRBJ2-1; D unclear. The germline V and J ends were trimmed by 6 bases and 9 bases, with 18 bases remaining between them. In germline, CDR1 is SEHNR, CDR2 FQNEAQ (reference sequence). The CDR3 is made up of 14 amino acids. CDR3 in amino acids: CASRGRVVGSEQFF. The CDR3 DNA reads as TGTGCCAGCAGAGGACGGGTCGTGGGTAGTGAGCAGTTCTTC. The whole variable domain, remainder taken from reference TRBV7-9 and TRBJ2-1, is DTGVSQNPRHKITKRGQNVTFRCDPISEHNRLYWYRQTLGQGPEFLTYFQNEAQLEKSRLLSDRFSAERPKGSFSTLEIQRTEQGDSAMYLCASRGRVVGSEQFFGPGTRLTVL.

In this sample, this clone is medium-sized. This sequence joins TRBV7-9 and TRBJ2-4, with a possible D match to TRBD1 (5 bases). Trimming shortened V by 7 bases and J by 0 bases, and 13 bases separated the two germline ends. The CDR3 contains 15 residues. CDR1 is SEHNR and CDR2 is FQNEAQ in the germline V gene (reference sequence). The chain's CDR3 is CASTQTALAKNIQYF. The CDR3 bases are TGTGCCAGCACCCAGACAGCACTAGCCAAAAACATTCAGTACTTC.

This clone occurred a few times. V usage is TRBV7-9 and J usage is TRBJ1-2; no clear D. Germline loops: CDR1 SEHNR, CDR2 FQNEAQ (reference sequence). The V end lost 2 bases, the J end lost 6 bases, and 7 bases lay between the germline ends. This CDR3 has 12 residues. The DNA for the CDR3 is TGTGCCAGCAGCTTAATGGAGGATGGCTACACCTTC. This gives the protein CASSLMEDGYTF. The full variable domain, rest sourced from reference TRBV7-9 and TRBJ1-2, is DTGVSQNPRHKITKRGQNVTFRCDPISEHNRLYWYRQTLGQGPEFLTYFQNEAQLEKSRLLSDRFSAERPKGSFSTLEIQRTEQGDSAMYLCASSLMEDGYTFGSGTRLTVV.

The rearrangement links TRBV5-4 to TRBJ1-2, with 7 bases fitting TRBD1. The CDR3 extends over 14 amino acids. V dropped 2 bases and J dropped 6; count of bases not matched to a gene: 7. Germline V gives CDR1 SGHNT, CDR2 YYREEE (reference sequence). The CDR3 DNA reads as TGTGCCAGCAGCTTTCTGACAGGGTTGAATGGCTACACCTTC. It encodes CASSFLTGLNGYTF. Complete variable domain (other parts from reference TRBV5-4 and TRBJ1-2): ETGVTQSPTHLIKTRGQQVTLRCSSQSGHNTVSWYQQALGQGPQFIFQYYREEENGRGNFPPRFSGLQFPNYSSELNVNALELDDSALYLCASSFLTGLNGYTFGSGTRLTVV.

This clone has only a few counts. The gene calls are TRBV7-9 and TRBJ2-7; TRBD2 agrees at 10 bases. CDR1 and CDR2 from the germline V gene are SEHNR and FQNEAQ (reference sequence). V gave up 5 bases and J gave up 3 bases; unmatched junction bases: 13. The CDR3 runs 17 residues. CDR3 sequence reads: CASSRIAGGPANYEQYF. CDR3 bases: TGTGCCAGCAGCCGGATAGCGGGGGGACCAGCGAACTACGAGCAGTACTTC. The full variable domain, in which reference TRBV7-9 and TRBJ2-7 provide the parts outside the CDR3, is DTGVSQNPRHKITKRGQNVTFRCDPISEHNRLYWYRQTLGQGPEFLTYFQNEAQLEKSRLLSDRFSAERPKGSFSTLEIQRTEQGDSAMYLCASSRIAGGPANYEQYFGPGTRLTVT.

The chain links TRBV7-9 to TRBJ2-7; TRBD1 matches at 9 bases. The CDR3 sequence is 13 residues long. V dropped 4 bases and J dropped 3; count of bases not matched to a gene: 1. Germline CDR1 is SEHNR and CDR2 is FQNEAQ (reference sequence). Here the CDR3 DNA reads TGTGCCAGCAGCTCGGACAGGGGCTACGAGCAGTACTTC. It is translated as CASSSDRGYEQYF.

The rearrangement links TRBV4-1 to TRBJ2-1; tentatively, D is TRBD2 (5 bases). CDR1 and CDR2 (germline): MGHRA, YSYEKL. Trimming removed 1 base from V and 6 bases from J, with 13 bases in between. This CDR3 spans 15 amino acids. CDR3 in DNA: TGCGCCAGCAGCCAAGGTGGAGGAGTAGTCAATGAGCAGTTCTTC. Encoded protein: CASSQGGGVVNEQFF.

This clone was recorded only once. V is TRBV7-9 and J is TRBJ2-5; D gene ambiguous. Germline CDR1 and CDR2: SEHNR and FQNEAQ (reference sequence). V lost 3 bases and J 4 bases, leaving 9 bases between the germline ends. This CDR3 has 13 amino acids. CDR3 region: CASSLQVGETQYF. In nucleotides, the CDR3 is TGTGCCAGCAGCTTGCAGGTGGGAGAGACCCAGTACTTC. The full variable domain, its missing parts supplied by reference TRBV7-9 and TRBJ2-5, is DTGVSQNPRHKITKRGQNVTFRCDPISEHNRLYWYRQTLGQGPEFLTYFQNEAQLEKSRLLSDRFSAERPKGSFSTLEIQRTEQGDSAMYLCASSLQVGETQYFGPGTRLLVL.

The rearrangement links TRBV5-8 to TRBJ2-5, with 14 bases aligning to TRBD2. The V gene's germline CDR1 is SGHTS and CDR2 YDEGEE. The CDR3 loop spans 15 amino acids. The junction had 4 bases not matched to a gene; V was cut back by 4 bases and J by 5 bases. CDR3 loop: CASSQGLAGEETQYF. CDR3 DNA: TGTGCCAGCAGCCAGGGACTAGCGGGGGAGGAGACCCAGTACTTC.

This clone showed up just a few times. V is TRBV7-9 and J is TRBJ2-2, with D possibly being TRBD2 (7 bases). The CDR3 contains 16 residues. Germline-derived CDR1 and CDR2 are SEHNR and FQNEAQ (reference sequence). Trimming left V 5 bases short and J 0 bases short, with 13 bases between. The CDR3: CASSPLGGPNTGELFF. In DNA form, the CDR3 reads TGTGCCAGCAGCCCCCTCGGGGGGCCGAACACCGGGGAGCTGTTTTTT.